The 11 T cell receptor beta chains below come from one sample, sequenced in a study of blood T cell repertoires in COVID-19 (dated by TCRdb to about 2020). Library method: the immunoSEQ multiplex PCR assay. This immuneACCESS table, as held by TCRdb, lists in-frame sequences with V and J called but not all clones. Of the missing ones, under half trace to an unresolved V gene in checked studies; the others have no known cause. In this sample the table shows 290,000 or so clones, around 90% of which occur a single time. The top ten clones comprise 0.9% to 1.2% of the sample. The specimen was PBMCs or T cells enriched from blood (not recorded which). The receptors stem from a woman aged 25 to 39 who had recovered from COVID-19.

This clone was seen a handful of times. The rearrangement links TRBV10-3 to TRBJ2-3; TRBD2 agrees at 8 bases. CDR1 is ENHRY and CDR2 is SYGVKD in the germline V gene. V gave up 7 bases and J gave up 2 bases; unmatched junction bases: 8. The CDR3 has 15 amino acids. DNA for the CDR3: TGTGCCATCACCCGAGCGGGAGCGAACACAGATACGCAGTATTTT. It codes for CAITRAGANTDTQYF.

V is TRBV12-5 and J is TRBJ2-1; 15 bases are a match to TRBD2. Germline lookup yields CDR1 LGHNT and CDR2 FRNRAP. Trimming took 7 bases from V and 7 from J; bases not matched to a gene: 5. This CDR3 is built from 15 residues. CDR3 protein: CASALGLAGGNEQFF. CDR3 nucleotides: TGTGCTAGTGCCCTGGGACTAGCGGGAGGAAATGAGCAGTTCTTC.

J is TRBJ2-3 and V is TRBV7-3, with D maybe TRBD2 (6 bases). The length of the CDR3 is 15 residues. Germline V gene data show CDR1 as SGHTA and CDR2 as FQGTGA. Trimming shortened V by 1 base and J by 3 bases, and 11 bases separated the two germline ends. CDR3 nucleotides: TGTGCCAGCAGCTTAATTGGCCTAGCGACAGATACGCAGTATTTT. Its translation is CASSLIGLATDTQYF.

The rearrangement joins TRBV7-2 to TRBJ2-1; D uncertain. The V and J ends lost 2 bases and 5 bases respectively, with 7 bases between them. Germline V lookup: CDR1 SGHTA, CDR2 FQGNSA. The CDR3 has 13 residues. The CDR3 nucleotides read TGTGCCAGCAGCTTAACTACGCACAATGAGCAGTTCTTC. Its protein product is CASSLTTHNEQFF.

This sequence joins TRBV5-1 and TRBJ1-6; D gene ambiguous. Trimming removed 2 bases from V and 6 bases from J, with 12 bases in between. Germline V CDR1 and CDR2: SGHRS, YFSETQ. This CDR3 spans 15 amino acids. The CDR3 reads CASSFSPGTNSPLHF. The CDR3 coding sequence is TGCGCCAGCAGCTTTTCGCCAGGAACTAATTCACCCCTCCACTTT.

The rearrangement uses TRBV19 and TRBJ1-4; D remains unclear. V was trimmed by 4 bases and J by 1 base, leaving 13 bases between them. Germline values: CDR1 LNHDA, CDR2 SQIVND (reference sequence). There are 16 residues in the CDR3. The CDR3 region is CASSTRTGGTNEKLFF. For the CDR3, the DNA is TGTGCCAGTAGTACCCGAACCGGCGGAACTAATGAAAAACTGTTTTTT.

CDR3 sequence (DNA): TGTGCCAGCAGCTTAGGCGCTAGCGGGAGCATAGGCACCGGGGAGCTGTTTTTT. Translation: CASSLGASGSIGTGELFF. This rearrangement joins TRBV7-2 to TRBJ2-2, with 10 bases matching TRBD2. The CDR3 loop spans 18 amino acids. Germline trimming cut 1 base from V and 4 bases from J; bases unmatched to any gene: 9. CDR1 and CDR2 from the germline V gene are SGHTA and FQGNSA.

The chain recombines TRBV7-2 with TRBJ1-6; 7 bases match TRBD1. The CDR3 has 15 amino acids. V was pared by 4 bases and J by 14 bases, with 14 bases of the junction left unmatched. CDR1 is SGHTA, CDR2 FQGNSA, per germline. CDR3 residues: CASSSVFGTALSLHF. CDR3 bases: TGTGCCAGCAGCTCGGTCTTCGGGACAGCCCTTTCCCTCCACTTT.

CDR3 in amino acids: CASSLGDYNSPLHF. DNA for the CDR3: TGTGCCAGCAGCTTGGGAGACTATAATTCACCCCTCCACTTT. The chain has TRBV5-6 and TRBJ1-6; D remains ambiguous. V was cut by 0 bases and J by 3 bases, with 4 bases left in between. The CDR3 consists of 14 residues. From germline, CDR1 is SGHDT and CDR2 YYEEEE.

V is TRBV28 and J is TRBJ2-6; 8 bases align to TRBD1. Germline CDR1 reads MDHEN; CDR2 reads SYDVKM. Trimming cost V 7 bases and J 0 bases; bases outside gene matches: 11. The length of the CDR3 is 18 residues. In DNA, the CDR3 is TGTGCCAGCACCGCCTCCGGGACAGGAACCTCTGGGGCCAACGTCCTGACTTTC. It is translated as CASTASGTGTSGANVLTF.

The chain couples TRBV5-6 to TRBJ2-2, with D perhaps TRBD2 (6 bases). CDR1 is SGHDT and CDR2 is YYEEEE in the germline V gene. Trimming took off 4 bases at V and 1 base at J, with 11 bases between the two ends. The CDR3 has 15 residues. CDR3 nucleotide sequence: TGTGCCAGCAGCCGCCTGGGAGGGAACACCGGGGAGCTGTTTTTT. It specifies CASSRLGGNTGELFF.